Only a few counts were recorded for the clone carrying this TCR beta chain. Its target is unknown. The data derive from a study of T-cell memory formation after mild COVID-19. The overall study: The study found TCR clusters largely donor specific. Findings and caveats of the study: The CD4+ clones that contracted clustered mainly within CM and EM, and the CD8+ clones concentrated in EMRA.

One entry per CDR3 protein results from TCRdb running MiXCR on the 5' RACE reads. This table has roughly 250,000 distinct CDR3 sequences, 16% appearing once. In germline, CDR1 is SGHTA, CDR2 FQGNSA. This CDR3 is built from 16 residues. The V gene lost 3 bases and the J gene lost 6 bases, with 15 bases spanning the gap. The sequence was collected from a man aged 18 to 30 who had mild COVID-19 (a few samples of this study predate the infection). Cell type and time point are not known. Material: PBMCs or a T cell subset sorted from them (not recorded which). The V call is TRBV7-2, the J call TRBJ1-6, with D tentatively TRBD1 (5 bases). The CDR3 DNA reads as TGTGCCAGCAGCTTCCCGAGATGGGGCGGTAATTCACCCCTCCACTTT. This encodes CASSFPRWGGNSPLHF.